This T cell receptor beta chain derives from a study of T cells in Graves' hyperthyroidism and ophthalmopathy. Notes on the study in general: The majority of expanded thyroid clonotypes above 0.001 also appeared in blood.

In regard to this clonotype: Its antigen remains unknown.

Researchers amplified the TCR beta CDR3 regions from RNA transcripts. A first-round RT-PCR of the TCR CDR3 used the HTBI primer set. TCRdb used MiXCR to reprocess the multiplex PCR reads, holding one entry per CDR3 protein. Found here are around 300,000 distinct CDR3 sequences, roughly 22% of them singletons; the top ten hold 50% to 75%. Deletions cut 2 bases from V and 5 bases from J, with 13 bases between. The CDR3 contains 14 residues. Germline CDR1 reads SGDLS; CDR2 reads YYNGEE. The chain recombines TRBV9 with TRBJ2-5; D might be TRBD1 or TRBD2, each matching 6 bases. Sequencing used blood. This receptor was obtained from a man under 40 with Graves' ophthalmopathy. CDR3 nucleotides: TGTGCCAGCAGCGTCGGGGGCGCTTTGGAGACCCAGTACTTC. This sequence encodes CASSVGGALETQYF.